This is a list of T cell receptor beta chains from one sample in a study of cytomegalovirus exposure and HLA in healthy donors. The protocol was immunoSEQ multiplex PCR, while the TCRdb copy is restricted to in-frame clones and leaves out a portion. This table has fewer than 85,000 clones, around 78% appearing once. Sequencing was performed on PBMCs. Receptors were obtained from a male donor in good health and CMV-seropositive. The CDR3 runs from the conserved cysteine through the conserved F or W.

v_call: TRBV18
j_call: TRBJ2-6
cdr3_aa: CASSGGIPSSGANVLTF

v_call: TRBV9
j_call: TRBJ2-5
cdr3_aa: CASSVGTSGGSSWETQYF

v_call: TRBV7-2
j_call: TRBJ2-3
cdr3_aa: CASSLESRTDTQYF

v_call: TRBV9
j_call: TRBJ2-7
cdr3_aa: CASSTTAPGTGGHEQYF

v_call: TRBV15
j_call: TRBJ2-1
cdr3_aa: CATSAASGVNNEQFF

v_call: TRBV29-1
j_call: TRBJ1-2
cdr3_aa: CSVDPPPDRGGYGYTF

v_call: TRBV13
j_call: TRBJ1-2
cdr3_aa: CASSPWRDAATF

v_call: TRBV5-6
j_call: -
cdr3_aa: CASSLLDGNEQYF

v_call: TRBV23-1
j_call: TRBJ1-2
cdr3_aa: CASRAGTGVRCDYGYTF

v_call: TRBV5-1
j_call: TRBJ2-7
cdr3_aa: CASSLSRVVYEQYF

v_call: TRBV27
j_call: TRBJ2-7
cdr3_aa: CASSFVWTGEDEQYF

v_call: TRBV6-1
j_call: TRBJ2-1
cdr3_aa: CASSAINEQFF

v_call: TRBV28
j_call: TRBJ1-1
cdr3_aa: CASRGQGARTEAFF

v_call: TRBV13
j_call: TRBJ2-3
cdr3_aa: CASSPRAGPGDTQYF

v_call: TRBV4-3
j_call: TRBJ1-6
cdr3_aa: CASSRGYRVDNSPLHF

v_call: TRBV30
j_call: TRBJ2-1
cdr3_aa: CAWTLGGDEQFF

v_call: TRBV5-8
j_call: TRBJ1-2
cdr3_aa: CASSLTGNYGYPF

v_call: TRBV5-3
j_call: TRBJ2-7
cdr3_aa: CARSSTSATGHPSYEQYF

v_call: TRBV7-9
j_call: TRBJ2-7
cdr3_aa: CASSFPQGLSYEQYF

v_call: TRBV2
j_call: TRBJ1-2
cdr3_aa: CASRPDTLYGYTF

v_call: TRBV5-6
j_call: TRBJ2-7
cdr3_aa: CASSTRTGGFYEQYF

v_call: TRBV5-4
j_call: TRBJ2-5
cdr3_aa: CASRPLAGQETQYF

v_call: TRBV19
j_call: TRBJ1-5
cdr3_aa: CASNDRGSVQPQHF

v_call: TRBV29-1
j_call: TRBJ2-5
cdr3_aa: CSARDRGSGGTQYF

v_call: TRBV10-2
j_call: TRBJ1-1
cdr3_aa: CATLDRNESEAFF

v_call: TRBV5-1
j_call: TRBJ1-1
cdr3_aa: CASSLSPPNTEAFF

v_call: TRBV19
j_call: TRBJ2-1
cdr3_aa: CASRDRLAGGSGYNEQFF

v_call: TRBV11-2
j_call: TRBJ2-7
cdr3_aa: CASSFDSGNSYEQYF

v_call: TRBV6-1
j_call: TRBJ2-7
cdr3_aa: CASSEADRSYEQYF

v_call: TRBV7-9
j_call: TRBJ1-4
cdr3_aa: CASSRTGGGRDEKLFF

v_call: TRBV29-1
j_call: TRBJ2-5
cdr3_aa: CSVGRPEETQYF

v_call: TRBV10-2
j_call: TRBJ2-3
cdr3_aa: CASSDQGLAFDTQYF

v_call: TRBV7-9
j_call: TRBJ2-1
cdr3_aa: CAFEAISYNEQFF

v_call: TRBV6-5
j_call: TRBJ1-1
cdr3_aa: CASSFDRAADTEAFF

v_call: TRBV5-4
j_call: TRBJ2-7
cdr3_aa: CASSSGLADPYEQYF

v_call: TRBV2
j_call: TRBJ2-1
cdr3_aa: CASRETGGLAVADEQFF

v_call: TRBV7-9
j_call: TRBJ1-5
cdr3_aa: CASSLADRGGQPQHF

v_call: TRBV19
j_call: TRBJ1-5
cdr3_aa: CASSIFGASNQPQHF

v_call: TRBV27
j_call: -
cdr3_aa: CASSYGRGTYEQYF

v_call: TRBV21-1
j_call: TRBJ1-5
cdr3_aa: CASSKALFGQPSSNQPQHF

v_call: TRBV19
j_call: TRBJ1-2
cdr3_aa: CASSIAPESHSGYTF

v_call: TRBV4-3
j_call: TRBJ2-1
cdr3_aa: CASSQPGLAGAQRFF

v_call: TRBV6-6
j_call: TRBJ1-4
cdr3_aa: CASRLDRRGEKLFF

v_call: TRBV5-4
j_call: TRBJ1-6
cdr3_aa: CASSSPGTSQGGSPLHF

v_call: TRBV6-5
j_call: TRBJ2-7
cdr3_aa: CASSYAGGALGQYF

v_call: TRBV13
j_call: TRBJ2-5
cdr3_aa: CASSPPPGSGSGQETQYF

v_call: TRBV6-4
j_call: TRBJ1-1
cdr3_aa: CASQGQKNTEAFF

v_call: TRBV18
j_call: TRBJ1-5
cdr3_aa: CASSPSEENSNQPQHF

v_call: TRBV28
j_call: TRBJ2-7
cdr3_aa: CASSPGGPYEQYF

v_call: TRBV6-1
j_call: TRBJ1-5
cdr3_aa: CASSEFGGEGNQPQHF

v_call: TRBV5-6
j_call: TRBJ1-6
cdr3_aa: CASSSYRESPLHF

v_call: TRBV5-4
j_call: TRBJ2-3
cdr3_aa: CASSLRASGGADTQYF

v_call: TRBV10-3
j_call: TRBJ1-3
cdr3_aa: CAITLGTDSGNTIYF

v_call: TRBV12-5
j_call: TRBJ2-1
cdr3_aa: CASGPPGGGPNEQFF